Each of the 4 T cell receptor beta chains below was sequenced from the same sample in a study of blood T cell dynamics during melanoma immunotherapy. Some clones are missing from TCRdb's copy, which holds only in-frame ones; the method was immunoSEQ multiplex PCR. This sample has some 4,300 clones, with more than 70% found just once. Time point defined: week 3, after first cycle of checkpoint inhibitor. The sequences come from blood, collected from a patient treated with checkpoint blockade. Receptors were obtained from a human donor with melanoma.

The chain links TRBV7-9 to TRBJ2-1; 14 bases match TRBD2. Germline CDR1 reads SEHNR; CDR2 reads FQNEAQ (reference sequence). The V segment lost 1 base and the J segment 8 bases; nucleotides outside the gene matches: 10. The length of the CDR3 is 18 residues. CDR3 residues: CASSLGWLGTSGSDEQFF. As DNA, the CDR3 is TGTGCCAGCAGCTTAGGATGGCTAGGGACTAGCGGGAGTGATGAGCAGTTCTTC.

This chain links TRBV6-5 with TRBJ2-7; D call uncertain. The CDR3 loop spans 11 amino acids. Germline loops: CDR1 MNHEY, CDR2 SVGAGI. Trimming removed 6 bases from V and 4 bases from J, with 7 bases in between. CDR3 sequence (DNA): TGTGCCAGCAGCCGACATTACGAGCAGTACTTC. It translates to CASSRHYEQYF.

V gene TRBV6-4 combines with J gene TRBJ1-1, with D tentatively TRBD1 (5 bases). The CDR3 contains 13 residues. V was shortened by 6 bases and J by 1 base, with 9 bases between the two germline ends. CDR1 and CDR2 from the germline V gene are MRHNA and SNTAGT. CDR3 in amino acids: CASRLTGNTEAFF. CDR3 coding DNA: TGTGCCAGCAGGCTCACAGGGAACACTGAAGCTTTCTTT.

The gene calls are TRBV27 and TRBJ1-2, with D unclear. Between the trimmed V and J ends, which lost 10 bases and 4 bases, there was a span of 13 bases. This CDR3 is built from 12 residues. Germline V gene sequence: CDR1 MNHEY, CDR2 SMNVEV (reference sequence). CDR3 DNA: TGTGCCACGGTAGACACGAGCTATGGCTACACCTTC. It yields the protein CATVDTSYGYTF.